Only a few counts were recorded for the clone carrying this T cell receptor beta chain. As yet, its antigen is unknown. This record comes from a study of cytomegalovirus exposure and HLA in healthy donors. About the research overall: From HLA-typed donors, an early data release held roughly 89 million unique TCRs.

Notes on the study in general: Presence/absence analyses assumed roughly uniform sequencing depth across donors, which may not hold. Analyzed later, most CMV-associated TCR beta chains appeared HLA-restricted.

The PCR made use of 60 Vbeta and 13 Jbeta primers. The method was immunoSEQ multiplex PCR; TCRdb's version includes in-frame clones alone and lacks a portion of them. In the table there are about 150,000 clones, nearly 80% of which are singletons. This receptor was identified in a man younger than 45 in good health and CMV-seropositive. The sequenced sample consisted of PBMCs.

CDR3 sequence reads: CASSRRGGKSETQYF. CDR3 nucleotide sequence: TGTGCCAGCAGCCGCCGGGGCGGGAAGTCTGAGACCCAGTACTTC. The chain has TRBV5-4 and TRBJ2-5; a weak D match, TRBD2 (6 bases). Germline V gene sequence: CDR1 SGHNT, CDR2 YYREEE (reference sequence). The V end lost 4 bases, the J end lost 5 bases, and 18 bases lay between the germline ends. The CDR3 runs 15 residues.